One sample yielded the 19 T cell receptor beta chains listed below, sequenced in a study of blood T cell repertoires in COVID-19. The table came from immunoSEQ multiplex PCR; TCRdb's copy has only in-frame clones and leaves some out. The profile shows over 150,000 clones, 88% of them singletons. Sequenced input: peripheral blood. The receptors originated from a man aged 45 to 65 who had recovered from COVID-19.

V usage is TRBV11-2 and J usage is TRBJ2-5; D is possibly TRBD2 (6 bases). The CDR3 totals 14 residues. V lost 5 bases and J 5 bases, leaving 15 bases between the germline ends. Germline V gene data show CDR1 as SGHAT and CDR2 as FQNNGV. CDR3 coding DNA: TGTGCCAGCAGCCGCGGGATTATTGAGGAGACCCAGTACTTC. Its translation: CASSRGIIEETQYF. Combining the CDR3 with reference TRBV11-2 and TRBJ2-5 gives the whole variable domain EAGVAQSPRYKIIEKRQSVAFWCNPISGHATLYWYQQILGQGPKLLIQFQNNGVVDDSQLPKDRFSAERLKGVDSTLKIQPAKLEDSAVYLCASSRGIIEETQYFGPGTRLLVL.

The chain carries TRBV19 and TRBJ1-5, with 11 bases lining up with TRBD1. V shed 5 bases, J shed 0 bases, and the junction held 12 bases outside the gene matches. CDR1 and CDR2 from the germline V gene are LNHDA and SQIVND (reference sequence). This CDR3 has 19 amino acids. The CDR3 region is CASSLRGQGGVDSNQPQHF. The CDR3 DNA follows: TGTGCCAGTAGTCTCCGGGGACAGGGGGGAGTAGATAGCAATCAGCCCCAGCATTTT.

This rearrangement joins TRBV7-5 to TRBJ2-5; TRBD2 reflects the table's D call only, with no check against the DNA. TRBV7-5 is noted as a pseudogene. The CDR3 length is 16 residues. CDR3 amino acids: CARSLVARQGEETQYF. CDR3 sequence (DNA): TGTGCCAGAAGCTTAGTCGCGCGCCAAGGAGAGGAGACCCAGTACTTC.

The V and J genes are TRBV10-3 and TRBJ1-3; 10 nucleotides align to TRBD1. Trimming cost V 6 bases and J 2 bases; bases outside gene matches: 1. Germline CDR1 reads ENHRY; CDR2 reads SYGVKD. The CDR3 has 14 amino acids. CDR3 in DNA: TGTGCCATCAGAGGGACAGGGGCTGGAAACACCATATATTTT. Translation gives CAIRGTGAGNTIYF.

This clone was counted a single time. As DNA, the CDR3 is TGTGCCAGCAGCTTAGGTACGGTGCCGACAGATACGCAGTATTTT. This encodes CASSLGTVPTDTQYF. The chain joins TRBV7-9 to TRBJ2-3, with unresolved D. This CDR3 is built from 15 residues. Trimming stripped 1 base from V and 3 bases from J, with 11 bases between. Germline V gene lookup returns CDR1 SEHNR and CDR2 FQNEAQ (reference sequence). The entire variable domain, with the rest obtained from reference TRBV7-9 and TRBJ2-3, is as follows: DTGVSQNPRHKITKRGQNVTFRCDPISEHNRLYWYRQTLGQGPEFLTYFQNEAQLEKSRLLSDRFSAERPKGSFSTLEIQRTEQGDSAMYLCASSLGTVPTDTQYFGPGTRLTVL.

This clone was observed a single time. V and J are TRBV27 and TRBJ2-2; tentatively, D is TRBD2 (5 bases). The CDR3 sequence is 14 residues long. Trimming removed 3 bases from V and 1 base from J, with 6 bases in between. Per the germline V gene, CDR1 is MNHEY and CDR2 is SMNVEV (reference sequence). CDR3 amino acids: CASSLGRNTGELFF. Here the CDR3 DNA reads TGTGCCAGCAGTTTGGGGAGGAACACCGGGGAGCTGTTTTTT.

The CDR3 here is CASTGTSESYNEQFF. Here the CDR3 DNA reads TGTGCCAGCACCGGGACTAGCGAGTCCTACAATGAGCAGTTCTTC. The chain has TRBV9 and TRBJ2-1; TRBD2 matches at 10 bases. Germline V gene lookup returns CDR1 SGDLS and CDR2 YYNGEE. The CDR3 is made up of 15 amino acids. With V trimmed by 6 bases and J by 1 base, 4 bases remained unmatched.

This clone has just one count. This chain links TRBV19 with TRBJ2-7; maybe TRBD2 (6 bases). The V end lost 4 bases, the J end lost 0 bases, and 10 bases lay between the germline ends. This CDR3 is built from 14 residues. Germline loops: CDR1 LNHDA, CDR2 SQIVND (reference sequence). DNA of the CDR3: TGTGCCAGTAGTACGGGACTGGTCTCCTACGAGCAGTACTTC. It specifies CASSTGLVSYEQYF.

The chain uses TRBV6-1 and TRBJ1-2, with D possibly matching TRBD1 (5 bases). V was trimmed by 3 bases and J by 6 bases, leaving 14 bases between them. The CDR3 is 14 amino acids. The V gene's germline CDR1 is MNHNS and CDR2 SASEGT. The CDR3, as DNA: TGTGCCAGCAGTGACAGGGTCCCTATCAATGGCTACACCTTC. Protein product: CASSDRVPINGYTF.

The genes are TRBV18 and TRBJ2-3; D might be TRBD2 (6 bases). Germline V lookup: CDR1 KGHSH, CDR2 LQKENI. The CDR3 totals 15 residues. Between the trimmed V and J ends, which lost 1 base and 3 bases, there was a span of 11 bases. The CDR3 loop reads CASSPLRDSTDTQYF. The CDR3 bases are TGTGCCAGCTCACCACTACGGGACTCAACAGATACGCAGTATTTT.

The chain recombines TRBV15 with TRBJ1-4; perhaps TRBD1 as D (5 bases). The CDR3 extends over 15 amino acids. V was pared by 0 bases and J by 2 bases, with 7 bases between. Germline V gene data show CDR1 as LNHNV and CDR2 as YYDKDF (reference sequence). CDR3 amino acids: CATSRDRATNEKLFF. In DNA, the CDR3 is TGTGCCACCAGCAGAGACAGGGCCACTAATGAAAAACTGTTTTTT. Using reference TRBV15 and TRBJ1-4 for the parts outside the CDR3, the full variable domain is DAMVIQNPRYQVTQFGKPVTLSCSQTLNHNVMYWYQQKSSQAPKLLFHYYDKDFNNEADTPDNFQSRRPNTSFCFLDIRSPGLGDTAMYLCATSRDRATNEKLFFGSGTQLSVL.

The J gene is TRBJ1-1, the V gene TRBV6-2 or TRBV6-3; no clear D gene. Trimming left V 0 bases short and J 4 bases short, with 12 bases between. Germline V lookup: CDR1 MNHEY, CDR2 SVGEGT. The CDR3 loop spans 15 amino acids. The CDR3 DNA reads TGTGCCAGCAGTTACTCGCCCCCGGGGTCCACTGAAGCTTTCTTT. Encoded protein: CASSYSPPGSTEAFF.

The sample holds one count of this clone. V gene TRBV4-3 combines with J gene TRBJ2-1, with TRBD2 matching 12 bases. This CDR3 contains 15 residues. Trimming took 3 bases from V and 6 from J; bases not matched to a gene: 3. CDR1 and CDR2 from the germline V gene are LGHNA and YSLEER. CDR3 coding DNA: TGCGCCAGCAGCCAGCTAGCGGGAGGGCCCAATGAGCAGTTCTTC. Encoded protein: CASSQLAGGPNEQFF.

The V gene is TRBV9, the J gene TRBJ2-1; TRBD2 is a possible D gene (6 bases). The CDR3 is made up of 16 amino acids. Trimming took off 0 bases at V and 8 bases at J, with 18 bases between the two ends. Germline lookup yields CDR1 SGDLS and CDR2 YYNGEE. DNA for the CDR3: TGTGCCAGCAGCGTAGACCCCCGAGCGGGTGGATATGAGCAGTTCTTC. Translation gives CASSVDPRAGGYEQFF.

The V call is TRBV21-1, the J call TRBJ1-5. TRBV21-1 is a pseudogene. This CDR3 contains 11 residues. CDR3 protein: CASSKDKPQHF. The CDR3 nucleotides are TGTGCCAGCAGCAAAGATAAGCCCCAGCATTTT.

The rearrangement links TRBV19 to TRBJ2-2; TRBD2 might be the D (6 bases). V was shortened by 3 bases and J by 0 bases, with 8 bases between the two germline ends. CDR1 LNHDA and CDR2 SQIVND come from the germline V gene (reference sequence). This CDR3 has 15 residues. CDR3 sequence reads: CASSIAGPNTGELFF. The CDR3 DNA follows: TGTGCCAGTAGTATTGCGGGACCGAACACCGGGGAGCTGTTTTTT.

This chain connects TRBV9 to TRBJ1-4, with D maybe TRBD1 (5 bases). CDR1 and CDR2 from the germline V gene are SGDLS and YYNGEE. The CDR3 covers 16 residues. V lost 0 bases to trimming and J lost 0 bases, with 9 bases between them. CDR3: CASSVGQGTTNEKLFF. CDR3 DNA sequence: TGTGCCAGCAGCGTAGGGCAGGGCACAACTAATGAAAAACTGTTTTTT.

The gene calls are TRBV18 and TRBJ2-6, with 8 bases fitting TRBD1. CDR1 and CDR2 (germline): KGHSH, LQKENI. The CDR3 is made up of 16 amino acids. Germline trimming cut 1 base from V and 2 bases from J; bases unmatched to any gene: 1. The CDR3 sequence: CASSPLRGPGANVLTF. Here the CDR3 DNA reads TGTGCCAGCTCACCACTCAGGGGGCCTGGGGCCAACGTCCTGACTTTC.

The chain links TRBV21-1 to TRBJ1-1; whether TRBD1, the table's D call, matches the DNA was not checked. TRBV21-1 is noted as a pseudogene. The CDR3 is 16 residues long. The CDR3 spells CASSKVGASRDTEAFF. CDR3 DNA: TGTGCCAGCAGCAAAGTAGGGGCGTCCAGGGACACTGAAGCTTTCTTT.